The entry below describes one T cell receptor (beta chain). The sample belongs to a study of blood T cell repertoires in COVID-19. This CDR3 spans 16 amino acids. Per germline, CDR1 MGHRA and CDR2 YSYEKL. V trimming: 1 base; J trimming: 8 bases; junction bases outside the gene matches: 6. Clinical histories supplied by participants themselves formed the basis of cohort assignment. Using immunoSEQ multiplex PCR, the repertoire was profiled, and TCRdb retains in-frame clones only, with some absent. The sample lists approximately 200,000 clones, about 91% occurring once. The V and J genes are TRBV4-1 and TRBJ1-6; TRBD1 agrees at 9 bases. This sequence was found in a man aged 18-30 years with acute COVID-19. The sequenced material came from PBMCs or T cells enriched from blood (not recorded which). CDR3 sequence reads: CASSQAPTGGYSPLHF. CDR3 sequence (DNA): TGCGCCAGCAGCCAAGCCCCGACAGGGGGTTATTCACCCCTCCACTTT.